A selection of T cell receptor beta chains follows, all from one sample in a study of CXCR3-negative and CXCR3-positive naive CD8 T cells. TCRdb derives one entry per CDR3 protein from the 5' RACE reads, leaving out DNA. The table lists 150,000 to 180,000 distinct CDR3 sequences. The specimen was naive CXCR3+ CD8+ T cells from blood. All receptors come from a human donor in good health. Some clones in this sample may be carry-over from other donors' samples. Each CDR3 is given with its conserved first and last residue. Each record gives: CDR3 length, V gene, J gene, CDR3 protein.

length: 15; V: TRBV4-3; J: TRBJ1-1; CDR3: CASSQDKELNTEAFF
length: 16; V: TRBV15; J: TRBJ1-1; CDR3: CATSDETGPINTEAFF
length: 15; V: TRBV9; J: TRBJ2-7; CDR3: CASSVGTARSYEQYF
length: 12; V: TRBV7-9; J: TRBJ2-2; CDR3: CASSLWVGELFF
length: 15; V: TRBV5-1; J: TRBJ1-5; CDR3: CASSLVDRGRWPQHF
length: 12; V: TRBV28; J: TRBJ2-7; CDR3: CASSFGAYEQYF
length: 13; V: TRBV5-4; J: TRBJ2-1; CDR3: CASSLGPDNEQFF
length: 14; V: TRBV10-3; J: TRBJ1-1; CDR3: CAISEGHLNTEAFF
length: 13; V: TRBV12-3/TRBV12-4; J: TRBJ2-7; CDR3: CASRDTLYYEQYF
length: 16; V: TRBV15; J: TRBJ1-1; CDR3: CATSRDRGQGGTEAFF
length: 11; V: TRBV25-1; J: TRBJ1-1; CDR3: CASSVGVGAFF
length: 17; V: TRBV5-6; J: TRBJ1-1; CDR3: CASSLPTGHDVNTEAFF
length: 13; V: TRBV9; J: TRBJ2-5; CDR3: CASSASPEETQYF
length: 14; V: TRBV20-1; J: TRBJ2-4; CDR3: CSARTMAELNIQYF
length: 13; V: TRBV7-9; J: TRBJ2-7; CDR3: CASSPPAKYEQYF
length: 13; V: TRBV28; J: TRBJ2-7; CDR3: CASSLPPSPEQYF
length: 17; V: TRBV5-1; J: TRBJ1-1; CDR3: CASSFPGQGARGTEAFF
length: 18; V: TRBV29-1; J: TRBJ1-3; CDR3: CSVEDLRSGTDSGNTIYF
length: 15; V: TRBV7-7; J: TRBJ2-7; CDR3: CASSLFQGPSYEQYF
length: 14; V: TRBV3-1; J: TRBJ1-1; CDR3: CASTQGQGNTEAFF
length: 15; V: TRBV12-3/TRBV12-4; J: TRBJ1-5; CDR3: CASSLDWGANQPQHF
length: 14; V: TRBV7-9; J: TRBJ2-5; CDR3: CASSLGGAAETQYF
length: 12; V: TRBV7-9; J: TRBJ1-1; CDR3: CASSFSGTEAFF
length: 17; V: TRBV7-2; J: TRBJ2-7; CDR3: CASSLVGQTMSSYEQYF
length: 18; V: TRBV12-3/TRBV12-4; J: TRBJ2-2; CDR3: CASSFFSYGVGNTGELFF